Sequencing of this T cell receptor (beta chain) was carried out in a study of cytomegalovirus exposure and HLA in healthy donors. About the research overall: The roughly 110 validation repertoires were reported in a later analysis to have been generated on the same platform as the roughly 680 first-cohort repertoires.

The length of the CDR3 is 16 residues. With V trimmed by 7 bases and J by 6 bases, 12 bases remained unmatched. In germline, CDR1 is MNHNY, CDR2 SVGAGI (reference sequence). Findings and limits, study-wide: Three CMV-associated chains were confirmed in vitro to be specific for CMV antigens.

A remark on this clone: Antigen unknown.

TCRdb's table, derived via immunoSEQ multiplex PCR, lists solely in-frame clones and lacks some. The repertoire holds about 200,000 clones, around four fifths seen once, with roughly 5.5% in the top ten. The TCR was taken from a woman under 30 in good health and CMV-seronegative. Material for sequencing was PBMCs. This chain links TRBV6-6 with TRBJ2-1; TRBD2 agrees at 10 bases. CDR3: CASTPLFLAGANEQFF. CDR3 in DNA: TGTGCCAGCACCCCCTTATTTCTAGCGGGGGCCAATGAGCAGTTCTTC.